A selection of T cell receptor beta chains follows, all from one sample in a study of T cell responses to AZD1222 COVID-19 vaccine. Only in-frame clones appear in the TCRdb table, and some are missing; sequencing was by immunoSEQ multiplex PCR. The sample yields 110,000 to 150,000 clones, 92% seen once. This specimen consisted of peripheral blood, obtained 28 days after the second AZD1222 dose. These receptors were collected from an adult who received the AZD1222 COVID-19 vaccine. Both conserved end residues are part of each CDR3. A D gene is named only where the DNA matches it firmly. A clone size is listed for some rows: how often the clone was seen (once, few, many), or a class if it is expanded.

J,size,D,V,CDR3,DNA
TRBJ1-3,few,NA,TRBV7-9,CASSITVSSGNTIYF,TGTGCCAGCAGCATTACAGTGTCCTCTGGAAACACCATATATTTT
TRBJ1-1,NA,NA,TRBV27,CASSLRRESTEAFF,TGTGCCAGCAGTTTACGCCGAGAGAGCACTGAAGCTTTCTTT
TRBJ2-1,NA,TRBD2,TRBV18,CASSSAGGQSKRFF,TGTGCCAGCTCGTCCGCGGGAGGCCAATCCAAAAGGTTCTTC
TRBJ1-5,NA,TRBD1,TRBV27,CASSQMTGAFNQPQHF,TGTGCCAGCAGTCAGATGACAGGGGCCTTCAATCAGCCCCAGCATTTT
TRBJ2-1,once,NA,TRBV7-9,CASSLALASYNEQFF,TGTGCCAGCAGCTTAGCCCTAGCGAGTTACAATGAGCAGTTCTTC
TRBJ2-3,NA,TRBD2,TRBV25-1,CASSVTSGRAEGTDTQYF,TGTGCCAGCAGTGTAACTAGCGGGAGGGCAGAAGGCACAGATACGCAGTATTTT
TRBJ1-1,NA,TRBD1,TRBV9,CASSPREGTARSTEAFF,TGTGCCAGCAGCCCGAGGGAGGGGACAGCCCGTTCGACTGAAGCTTTCTTT
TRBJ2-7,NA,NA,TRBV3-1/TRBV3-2,CASSQGGTAAYEQYF,TGTGCCAGCAGCCAAGGGGGGACTGCCGCCTACGAGCAGTACTTC
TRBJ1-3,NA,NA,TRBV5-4,CASSKTTTGNTIYF,TGTGCCAGCAGCAAGACAACGACTGGAAACACCATATATTTT
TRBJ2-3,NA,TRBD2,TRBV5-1,CASSLEGGPGGTDTQYF,TGCGCCAGCAGCTTGGAGGGAGGGCCCGGGGGCACAGATACGCAGTATTTT
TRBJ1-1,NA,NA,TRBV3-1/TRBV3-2,CASSQPRGSHTEAFF,TGTGCCAGCAGCCAGCCCCGGGGAAGCCACACTGAAGCTTTCTTT
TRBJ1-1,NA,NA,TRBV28,CASFLRGSEAFF,TGTGCCAGTTTCCTCCGGGGATCTGAAGCTTTCTTT
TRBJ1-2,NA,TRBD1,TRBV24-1,CATSGTEDGYTF,TGTGCCACCAGCGGGACAGAGGATGGCTACACCTTC
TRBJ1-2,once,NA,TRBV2,CASLQGGGYYGYTF,TGTGCCAGCTTACAGGGAGGCGGCTACTATGGCTACACCTTC
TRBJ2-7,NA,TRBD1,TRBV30,CAWSAGQANYEQYF,TGTGCCTGGAGTGCGGGACAGGCTAACTACGAGCAGTACTTC
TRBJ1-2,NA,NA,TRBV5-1,CASSLKLTNYGYTF,TGCGCCAGCAGCTTGAAATTGACAAACTATGGCTACACCTTC
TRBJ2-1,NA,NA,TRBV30,CAWRAAQENNEQFF,TGTGCCTGGAGGGCCGCACAGGAGAACAATGAGCAGTTCTTC
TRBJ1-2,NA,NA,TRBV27,CASSYRPADPKTNYGYTF,TGTGCCAGCAGTTATCGTCCCGCAGACCCGAAGACTAACTATGGCTACACCTTC
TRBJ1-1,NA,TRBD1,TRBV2,CASPGGNTEAFF,TGTGCCAGCCCAGGGGGGAACACTGAAGCTTTCTTT
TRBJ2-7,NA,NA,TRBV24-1,CATSDSWESPYEQYF,TGTGCCACCAGTGATTCCTGGGAGTCGCCCTACGAGCAGTACTTC
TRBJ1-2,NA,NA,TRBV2,CASSVQGSLYGYTF,TGTGCCAGCAGTGTACAGGGTTCCCTCTATGGCTACACCTTC
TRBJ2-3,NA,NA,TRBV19,CASSIESTSTDTQYF,TGTGCCAGTAGTATCGAGAGTACTAGCACAGATACGCAGTATTTT
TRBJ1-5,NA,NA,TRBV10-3,CAISDSYQPQHF,TGTGCCATCAGTGACAGCTATCAGCCCCAGCATTTT
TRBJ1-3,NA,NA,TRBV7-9,CASSFSGGDTIYF,TGTGCCAGCAGTTTCAGCGGAGGGGACACCATATATTTT
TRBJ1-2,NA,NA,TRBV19,CASSIVAGDYGYTF,TGTGCCAGTAGTATAGTGGCAGGGGACTATGGCTACACCTTC
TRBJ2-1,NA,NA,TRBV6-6,CASSYRGSPNNEQFF,TGTGCCAGCAGTTACCGAGGTAGCCCCAACAATGAGCAGTTCTTC
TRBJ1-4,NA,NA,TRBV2,CASAGEDEKLFF,TGTGCCAGCGCGGGGGAAGACGAAAAACTGTTTTTT
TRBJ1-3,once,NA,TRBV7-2,CASSPRGGGGNTIYF,TGTGCCAGCAGCCCCCGGGGGGGAGGTGGAAACACCATATATTTT
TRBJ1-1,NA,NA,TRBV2,CASSDDKGIAQAFF,TGTGCCAGCAGTGATGATAAGGGGATTGCCCAAGCTTTCTTT
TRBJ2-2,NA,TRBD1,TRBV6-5,CASSSRQGYTGELFF,TGTGCCAGCAGTTCCCGACAGGGGTACACCGGGGAGCTGTTTTTT
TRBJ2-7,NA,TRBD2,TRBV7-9,CASSLLTSGSYEQYF,TGTGCCAGCAGCTTGCTGACTAGCGGGAGTTACGAGCAGTACTTC
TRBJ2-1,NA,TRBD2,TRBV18,CASSPRLAEGSYNEQFF,TGTGCCAGCTCACCCCGACTAGCGGAGGGCTCCTACAATGAGCAGTTCTTC
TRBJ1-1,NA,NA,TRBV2,CASRSARAGTEAFF,TGTGCCAGCAGATCGGCCAGGGCCGGCACTGAAGCTTTCTTT
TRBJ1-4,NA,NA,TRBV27,CASSKRHPRRANEKLFF,TGTGCCAGCAGTAAACGCCACCCCCGGCGAGCTAATGAAAAACTGTTTTTT
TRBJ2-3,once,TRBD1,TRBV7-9,CASQPAGRGLDTQYF,TGTGCCAGCCAGCCCGCGGGCAGGGGGCTGGATACGCAGTATTTT
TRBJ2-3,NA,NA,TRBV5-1,CASSAQTDTQYF,TGCGCCAGCAGCGCCCAAACAGATACGCAGTATTTT
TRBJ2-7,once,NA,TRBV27,CASSSTDLGEQYF,TGTGCCAGCAGTTCGACAGATCTAGGCGAGCAGTACTTC
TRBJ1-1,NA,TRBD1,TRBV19,CASTPRRQGAEAFF,TGTGCCAGTACCCCTCGCAGACAGGGTGCTGAAGCTTTCTTT
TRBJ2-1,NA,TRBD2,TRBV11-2,CASSLDRGGGEQFF,TGTGCCAGCAGCTTAGATCGGGGGGGAGGTGAGCAGTTCTTC
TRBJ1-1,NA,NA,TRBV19,CASRGTWDNTEAFF,TGTGCCAGTAGAGGGACTTGGGATAACACTGAAGCTTTCTTT
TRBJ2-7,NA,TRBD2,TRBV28,CASSRAGGSSYEQYF,TGTGCCAGCAGTCGGGCGGGAGGAAGCTCCTACGAGCAGTACTTC
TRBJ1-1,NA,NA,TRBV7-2,CASSFLNTEAFF,TGTGCCAGCAGCTTTCTGAACACTGAAGCTTTCTTT
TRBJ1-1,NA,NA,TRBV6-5,CASSRTTLPNTEAFF,TGTGCCAGCAGCCGGACGACACTACCGAACACTGAAGCTTTCTTT
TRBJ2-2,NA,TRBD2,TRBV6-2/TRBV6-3,CASSYILAGARTGELFF,TGTGCCAGCAGTTACATACTAGCGGGAGCCAGAACCGGGGAGCTGTTTTTT
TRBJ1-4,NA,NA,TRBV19,CASSDAGRGNEKLFF,TGTGCCAGTAGCGACGCGGGACGGGGGAATGAAAAACTGTTTTTT
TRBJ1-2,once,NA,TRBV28,CASSFLQSATANYGYTF,TGTGCCAGCAGTTTCCTCCAGTCAGCCACCGCTAACTATGGCTACACCTTC
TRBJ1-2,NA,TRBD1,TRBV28,CASRPGGTYGYTF,TGTGCCAGCAGACCAGGGGGGACCTATGGCTACACCTTC
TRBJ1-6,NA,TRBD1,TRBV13,CASSPSGTGNSPLHF,TGTGCCAGCAGCCCGAGTGGGACAGGGAACTCACCCCTCCACTTT
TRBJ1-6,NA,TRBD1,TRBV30,CAWRRQGDNSPLHF,TGTGCCTGGAGGAGACAGGGGGATAATTCACCCCTCCACTTT
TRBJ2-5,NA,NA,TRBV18,CASSWGRSETQYF,TGTGCCAGCTCTTGGGGCCGATCGGAGACCCAGTACTTC
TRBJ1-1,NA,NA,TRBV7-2,CASSFTGMNTEAFF,TGTGCCAGCAGCTTTACGGGGATGAACACTGAAGCTTTCTTT
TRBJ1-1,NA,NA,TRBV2,CASTAGGTVTEAFF,TGTGCCAGCACGGCGGGAGGGACGGTCACTGAAGCTTTCTTT
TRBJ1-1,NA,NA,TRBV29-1,CSVGGQFMNTEAFF,TGCAGCGTCGGGGGACAATTCATGAACACTGAAGCTTTCTTT